The clone carrying this TCR beta chain showed up just a few times. Its antigen is still unknown. This could be a read error, since a much larger clone is one nucleotide away. TCR beta cDNA libraries had unique molecular identifiers. TCRdb processed the PCR reads anew with MiXCR; each CDR3 protein has one entry. The sample contains roughly 150,000 distinct CDR3 sequences, 35% to 40% of which appear only once. The sample belongs to a study of post-analysis software for immune sequencing data. Study outcomes and limitations: TRBV5-6, TRBV5-1 and TRBV20-1 belonged to a set of about five TRBV segments that were more frequent in patients than controls.

V lost 4 bases and J lost 5, with 23 bases in between. The germline V gene encodes CDR1 DFQATT and CDR2 SNEGSKA (reference sequence). This CDR3 comprises 16 residues. The rearrangement joins TRBV20-1 to TRBJ1-1; D might be TRBD1 (6 bases). The material was blood, obtained after autologous hematopoietic stem cell transplantation. This TCR derives from a girl under 18 with multiple sclerosis. This CDR3 reads CSATAREGHLATEAFF. CDR3 bases: TGCAGTGCTACGGCGAGGGAGGGACACCTCGCGACTGAAGCTTTCTTT.